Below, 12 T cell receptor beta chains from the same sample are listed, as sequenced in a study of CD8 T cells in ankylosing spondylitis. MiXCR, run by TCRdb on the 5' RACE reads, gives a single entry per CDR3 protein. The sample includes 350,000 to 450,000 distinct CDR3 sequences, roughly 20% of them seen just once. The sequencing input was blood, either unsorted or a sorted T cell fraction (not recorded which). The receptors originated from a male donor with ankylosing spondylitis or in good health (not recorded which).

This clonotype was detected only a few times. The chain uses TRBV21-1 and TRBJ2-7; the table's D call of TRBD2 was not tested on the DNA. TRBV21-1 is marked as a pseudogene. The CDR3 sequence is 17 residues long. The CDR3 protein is CASAPNPGWTRHYEQYF. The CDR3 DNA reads TGTGCCAGCGCCCCGAATCCCGGTTGGACTAGACACTACGAGCAGTACTTC.

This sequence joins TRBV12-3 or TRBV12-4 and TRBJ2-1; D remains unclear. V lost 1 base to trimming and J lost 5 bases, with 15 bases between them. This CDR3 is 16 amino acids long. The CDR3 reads CASSLGLDRPNNEQFF. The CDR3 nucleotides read TGTGCCAGCAGTTTAGGCCTAGACCGCCCGAACAATGAGCAGTTCTTC.

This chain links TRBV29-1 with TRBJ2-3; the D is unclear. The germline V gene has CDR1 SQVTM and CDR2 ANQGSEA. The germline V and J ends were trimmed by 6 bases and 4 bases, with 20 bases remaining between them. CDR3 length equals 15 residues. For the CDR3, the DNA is TGCAGCGTCCCCCATGCCCCATTGACCGCAGATACGCAGTATTTT. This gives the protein CSVPHAPLTADTQYF.

The CDR3 here is CSARDPRDSGEQYF. The CDR3 DNA is TGCAGTGCTAGAGATCCCCGGGACTCAGGGGAGCAGTACTTC. The chain is built from TRBV20-1 and TRBJ2-7, with a weak D call TRBD2 (6 bases). Trimming pared 0 bases from V and 7 bases from J, leaving 16 bases between. The germline CDR1 and CDR2 sequences are DFQATT and SNEGSKA (reference sequence). This CDR3 contains 14 residues.

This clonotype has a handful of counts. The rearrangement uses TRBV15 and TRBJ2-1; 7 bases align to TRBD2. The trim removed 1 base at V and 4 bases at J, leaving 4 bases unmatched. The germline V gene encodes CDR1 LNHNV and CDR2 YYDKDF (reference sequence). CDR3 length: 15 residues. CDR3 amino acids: CATSRVGGSYNEQFF. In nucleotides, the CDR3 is TGTGCCACCAGCAGAGTGGGGGGGAGTTACAATGAGCAGTTCTTC.

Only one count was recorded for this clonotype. CDR3 residues: CASSSLPGELFF. CDR3 bases: TGTGCCAGCAGCTCTCTCCCCGGGGAGCTGTTTTTT. This chain uses TRBV7-3 with TRBJ2-2, with D unresolved. This CDR3 region has 12 residues. Germline-derived CDR1 and CDR2 are SGHTA and FQGTGA. Trimming stripped 4 bases from V and 6 bases from J, with 6 bases between.

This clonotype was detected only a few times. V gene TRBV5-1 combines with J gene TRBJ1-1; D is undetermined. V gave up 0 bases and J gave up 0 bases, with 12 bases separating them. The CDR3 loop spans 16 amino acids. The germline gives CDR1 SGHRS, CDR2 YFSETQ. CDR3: CASSLAISGMNTEAFF. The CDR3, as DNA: TGCGCCAGCAGCTTGGCCATTAGCGGCATGAACACTGAAGCTTTCTTT. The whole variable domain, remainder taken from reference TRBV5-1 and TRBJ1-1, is KAGVTQTPRYLIKTRGQQVTLSCSPISGHRSVSWYQQTPGQGLQFLFEYFSETQRNKGNFPGRFSGRQFSNSRSEMNVSTLELGDSALYLCASSLAISGMNTEAFFGQGTRLTVV.

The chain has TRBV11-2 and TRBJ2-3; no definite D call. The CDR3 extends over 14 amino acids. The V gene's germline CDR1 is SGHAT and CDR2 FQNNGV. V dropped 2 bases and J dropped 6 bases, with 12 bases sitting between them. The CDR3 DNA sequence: TGTGCCAGCAGCTTATCGTTCGGGCCTGATACGCAGTATTTT. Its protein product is CASSLSFGPDTQYF. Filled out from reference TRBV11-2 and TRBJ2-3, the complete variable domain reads EAGVAQSPRYKIIEKRQSVAFWCNPISGHATLYWYQQILGQGPKLLIQFQNNGVVDDSQLPKDRFSAERLKGVDSTLKIQPAKLEDSAVYLCASSLSFGPDTQYFGPGTRLTVL.

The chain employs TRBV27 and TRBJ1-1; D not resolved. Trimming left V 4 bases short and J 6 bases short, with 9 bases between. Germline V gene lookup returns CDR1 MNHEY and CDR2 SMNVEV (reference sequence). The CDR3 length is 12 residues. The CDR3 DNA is TGTGCCAGCAGTTACCCGGGGTCTGAAGCTTTCTTT. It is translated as CASSYPGSEAFF.

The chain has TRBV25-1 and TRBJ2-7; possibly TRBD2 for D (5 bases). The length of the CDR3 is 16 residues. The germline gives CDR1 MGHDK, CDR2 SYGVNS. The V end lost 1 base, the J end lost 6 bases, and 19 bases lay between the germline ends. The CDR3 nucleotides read TGTGCCAGCAGTGAATCACCCCTCCGGGCCGCGGGCGAGCAGTACTTC. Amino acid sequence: CASSESPLRAAGEQYF.

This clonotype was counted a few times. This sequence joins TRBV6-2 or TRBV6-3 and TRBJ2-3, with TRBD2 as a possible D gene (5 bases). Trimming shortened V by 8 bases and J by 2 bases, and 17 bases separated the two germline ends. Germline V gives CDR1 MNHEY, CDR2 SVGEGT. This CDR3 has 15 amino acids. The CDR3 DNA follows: TGTGCCAGCGGCCTGGGTAGCGCTAACACAGATACGCAGTATTTT. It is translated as CASGLGSANTDTQYF.

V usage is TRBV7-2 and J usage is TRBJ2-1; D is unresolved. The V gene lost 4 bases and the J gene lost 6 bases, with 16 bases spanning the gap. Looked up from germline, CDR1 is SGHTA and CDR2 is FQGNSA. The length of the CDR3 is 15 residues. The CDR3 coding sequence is TGTGCCAGCAGCTCCCACCCCCAGGTCCTCAATGAGCAGTTCTTC. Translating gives CASSSHPQVLNEQFF.